The 6 T cell receptor beta chains reported below all come from one sample, sequenced in a study of cytomegalovirus exposure and HLA in healthy donors. Primers included in the PCR were 60 Vbeta and 13 Jbeta primers. Profiling relied on immunoSEQ multiplex PCR, and the TCRdb table lists in-frame clones only, not all of them. Among some 60,000 clones, around 81% were seen once, and the ten largest hold approximately 5.9%. Source material: PBMCs. The origin of the receptors is a male donor in good health and CMV-seronegative.

This clone was seen just once. The rearrangement uses TRBV11-3 and TRBJ2-1, with 9 bases fitting TRBD2. The CDR3 is 15 residues long. Germline V gives CDR1 SGHNT, CDR2 YENEEA. Trimming at V came to 2 bases and at J to 5 bases, leaving 4 bases not matched to a gene. In nucleotides, the CDR3 is TGTGCCAGCAGCTTAATTAGCGGGGGTAACAATGAGCAGTTCTTC. This codes for CASSLISGGNNEQFF.

Comments on this clone: Other DNA sequences in the same sample also yield this CDR3. V usage is TRBV18 and J usage is TRBJ1-1; D remains ambiguous. Trimming took off 10 bases at V and 4 bases at J, with 16 bases between the two ends. The CDR3 length is 13 residues. From germline, CDR1 is KGHSH and CDR2 LQKENI. In DNA, the CDR3 is TGTGCCACGAACGCAGGACTCGGCACTGAAGCTTTCTTT. This gives the protein CATNAGLGTEAFF.

The chain has TRBV5-1 and TRBJ2-5; the D gene is possibly TRBD1 (5 bases). This CDR3 has 13 amino acids. CDR1 and CDR2 from the germline V gene are SGHRS and YFSETQ. The V end was cut by 0 bases, the J end by 3 bases, with 6 bases between. The CDR3 nucleotides are TGCGCCAGCAGCTTGGTCAGGGAAGAGACCCAGTACTTC. This codes for CASSLVREETQYF.

The rearrangement uses TRBV7-6 and TRBJ1-6, with TRBD1 matching 12 bases. CDR3 length: 16 residues. CDR1 and CDR2 from the germline V gene are SGHVS and FNYEAQ. The junction had 4 bases not matched to a gene; V was cut back by 3 bases and J by 7 bases. This CDR3 reads CASSLGQGAGNSPLHF. CDR3 sequence (DNA): TGTGCCAGCAGCTTGGGACAGGGGGCTGGGAATTCACCCCTCCACTTT.

As regards this clone: This sample also contains other DNA sequences that code for the same CDR3. This chain uses TRBV27 with TRBJ1-2; D may be TRBD1 (5 bases). Germline assignment: CDR1 MNHEY and CDR2 SMNVEV (reference sequence). The CDR3 covers 14 residues. Trimming took off 4 bases at V and 7 bases at J, with 16 bases between the two ends. CDR3 residues: CASSSGPSSPGYTF. The DNA for the CDR3 is TGTGCCAGCAGTTCAGGGCCATCTTCCCCTGGCTACACCTTC.

This clone is a singleton in its sample. The chain has TRBV4-2 and TRBJ2-2; 8 positions agree with TRBD2. CDR3 length equals 16 residues. Trimming removed 5 bases from V and 5 bases from J; junction bases left unmatched: 10. Germline V gene sequence: CDR1 LGHNA, CDR2 YNFKEQ. CDR3 residues: CASSWEGGGSTGELFF. The CDR3 DNA is TGTGCCAGCAGCTGGGAAGGCGGGGGGAGTACCGGGGAGCTGTTTTTT.